This T cell receptor beta chain was found in a study of T cell responses to AZD1222 COVID-19 vaccine (dated by TCRdb to the early 2020s). About the study as a whole: TCR sequencing covered 230 to 250 trial participants: 200 to 220 given two doses of AZD1222 and about 26 given two doses of MenACWY control vaccine. Enrollment into the trials was organized by age into subgroups of 18-55, 56-69 and 70-plus years, and those subgroups contained roughly 160, 29 and 62 TCR-sequenced participants, respectively. Overall study outcomes, separate from this receptor: In the small 56-69-year group, the increase in depth fell short of significance, most likely because of low power. Vaccine-associated CD4 TCRs spanned the whole spike protein, with dominant responses in regions 160-218 and 743-854. Spike-specific TCR breadth and depth rose significantly after two AZD1222 doses compared with day 0 and with MenACWY recipients. Participants were mostly white British, with more females than males. The authors suggested clonal diversity may have been underestimated. Because no samples from the day 14 peak response were available, repertoires could be characterized only after the peak T cell response. Reportedly, almost half of the unique spike-specific TCRs recognized epitopes lying outside the regions that are mutated in the B.1.351 and B.1.1.7 variants. Only five to seven AZD1222 recipients were SARS-CoV-2 seropositive at baseline, limiting conclusions about previously exposed vaccinees.

In the case of this clone: This clone's antigen is unknown. No base qualities exist here, and no much larger clone lies one base off it.

V lost 4 bases and J lost 1 base, and the count of bases not matched to a germline gene is 8. The CDR3 runs 17 amino acids, cysteine and phenylalanine included. CDR3 DNA is the only sequence kept; it has 51 bases, read in frame from the first base. According to the germline V gene, CDR1 reads SGHAT and CDR2 reads FQNNGV. The CDR3 regions of human TCRbeta chains were analyzed by immunosequencing. The study's processing was this. Repertoire TCRs were checked for matches against a reference library of SARS-CoV-2-specific TCRs that had been generated using the MIRA antigen-specificity platform. Breadth was defined as the fraction of unique TCRs that were SARS-CoV-2-associated, and depth was defined as the fraction of total T cells that were SARS-CoV-2-associated. Using the MIRA data, each spike-specific TCR was mapped to the spike region that the TCR reacts to and placed in a CD4 or CD8 class. Log10-transformed breadth and depth values were compared by one-way ANOVA with Sidak's multiple comparisons tests. Entries here come from immuneACCESS through TCRdb and include only in-frame sequences with V and J called. Some clones fail to appear in such tables; in the studies checked, an unresolved V gene covers under half of the shortfall, and the cause of the remainder is unknown. The V and J calls and clone size come from that table; D and trimming were worked out from the DNA. The sample table contains about 100,000 clones; only one count was recorded for about 90% of them. The ten largest clones represent roughly 10% of the sample.

This specimen's time point label, per the study, means: about 28 days (+/-7) after the second vaccine dose. AZD1222 recipients whose second dose came at about 4 weeks and those whose second dose came at about 12 weeks were combined into one group, since spike-specific TCR depth and breadth did not differ between the two schedules. Vaccinee samples were obtained from the UK trials COV001 and COV002, which included a single-blind randomized controlled phase 2/3 trial of AZD1222 (ChAdOx1 nCoV-19) in healthy adults. For TCRbeta chain sequencing, PBMC samples were collected from trial participants at day 0 and at day 28 after the second dose.

This chain is built from TRBV11-2 and TRBJ2-5; 11 middle bases align to TRBD2. This clonotype was obtained from an adult who received the AZD1222 COVID-19 vaccine. Sequencing was performed on peripheral blood, taken 28 days after the second AZD1222 dose. The nucleotides read TGTGCCAGCAGCTCCGGACTAGCGGGTTACGCCCAAGAGACCCAGTACTTC. It encodes CASSSGLAGYAQETQYF.